This is a list of T cell receptor beta chains from one sample in a study of T-cell reconstitution after alpha-beta-depleted transplantation in children. TCRdb ran MiXCR on the PCR reads and lists one entry per CDR3 protein. The sample comprises fewer than 1 million distinct CDR3 sequences, roughly 16% of which are singletons, and roughly 5% rests with the top ten. The sample in question was PBMCs, mostly from graft donor cells, obtained 360 days after TCRalphabeta/CD19-depleted stem cell transplant. The receptors were sampled from a male patient between 10 and 17 years old who had a stem cell transplant for acute lymphoblastic leukemia, so the T cells may come from the graft donor. The CDR3 runs from the conserved cysteine through the conserved F or W. A D gene is named only where the DNA matches it firmly. Expanded clones get a size class; other rows say once, few or many, or leave the size out.

cdr3_nt	cdr3_aa	d_call	j_call	cdr3_length	clone_size	v_call
TGCAGCGTTGAGGAACCTAAGACCTACGAGCAGTACTTC	CSVEEPKTYEQYF	NA	TRBJ2-7	13	many	TRBV29-1
TGCGCCAGCAGCTTTAAACAGGGGAGCGACGAGCAGTACTTC	CASSFKQGSDEQYF	TRBD1	TRBJ2-7	14	few	TRBV5-1
TGTGCCAGCAGTCAGCGGGTAGATTCGGGCGAGCAGTACTTC	CASSQRVDSGEQYF	NA	TRBJ2-7	14	few	TRBV25-1
TGTGCCGGCAAGAACATTGAGACTAGCGGGAGAACCGGGGAGCTGTTTTTT	CAGKNIETSGRTGELFF	TRBD2	TRBJ2-2	17	NA	TRBV7-9
TGCGCCAGCAGACCCGGGACAGGGGAAGAGACCCAGTACTTC	CASRPGTGEETQYF	TRBD1	TRBJ2-5	14	few	TRBV5-1
TGCAGTGCCCCGGGACAGGGGGCCGGCGGCGGGGAGCTGTTTTTT	CSAPGQGAGGGELFF	TRBD1	TRBJ2-2	15	NA	TRBV20-1
TGTGCCACCAGCAGAGCAGGGTGGTACGAGCAGTACTTC	CATSRAGWYEQYF	NA	TRBJ2-7	13	NA	TRBV15
TGTGCCAGCAGTTTAGGGGCGGGAGGTTCATACAATGAGCAGTTCTTC	CASSLGAGGSYNEQFF	TRBD2	TRBJ2-1	16	many	TRBV27
TGTGCCAGCAGTAGCCCCCTCGGGGATGATAATGAAAAACTGTTTTTT	CASSSPLGDDNEKLFF	NA	TRBJ1-4	16	NA	TRBV12-3/TRBV12-4
TGCAGCGTTGCCCTCGGACAGGGGGCTCATCAGCCCCAGCATTTT	CSVALGQGAHQPQHF	TRBD1	TRBJ1-5	15	few	TRBV29-1
TGTGCCAGCAGTCCGGAGGGCGGTTTTTTTTACGAGCAGTACTTC	CASSPEGGFFYEQYF	NA	TRBJ2-7	15	NA	TRBV6-1
TGCAGTGCTAGAGGGGAGGCTAGCGGGGTCCCTCTCCACGAGCAGTACTTC	CSARGEASGVPLHEQYF	TRBD2	TRBJ2-7	17	few	TRBV20-1
TGTGCCAGCAGCTCGGGACTCACACCCTACAATGAGCAGTTCTTC	CASSSGLTPYNEQFF	NA	TRBJ2-1	15	many	TRBV5-6
TGTGCCAGCAGCCGCATTGGCCTAGCGGGAGTAGAGCAGTTCTTC	CASSRIGLAGVEQFF	TRBD2	TRBJ2-1	15	many	TRBV3-1
TGCAGTGCCAGCCAACCGGGACAGCACTACGAGCAGTACTTC	CSASQPGQHYEQYF	TRBD1	TRBJ2-7	14	few	TRBV20-1
TGTGCCATCAGTGATCCCCCCCGACTAGCGGGCCTCTACGAGCAGTACTTC	CAISDPPRLAGLYEQYF	TRBD2	TRBJ2-7	17	NA	TRBV10-3
TGTGCCAGTAGTATAATTCGGGGGCGCGACGGCTACACCTTC	CASSIIRGRDGYTF	NA	TRBJ1-2	14	NA	TRBV19
TGTGCCAGCAGCCAAGGTGCAGCGGGAAGAATCCCCTACGAGCAGTACTTC	CASSQGAAGRIPYEQYF	TRBD2	TRBJ2-7	17	many	TRBV14
TGTGCCAGCAGCTCCCTAACCCTAGCGGGAGCGACCGCGAACACCGGGGAGCTGTTTTTT	CASSSLTLAGATANTGELFF	TRBD2	TRBJ2-2	20	NA	TRBV11-2
TGTGCCAGCAGTTTGGGCAGGATAGGCGAGCAGTACTTC	CASSLGRIGEQYF	NA	TRBJ2-7	13	NA	TRBV12-3/TRBV12-4